The sequence of this TCR beta chain was determined in a study of T cells in Graves' hyperthyroidism and ophthalmopathy. Losses at the gene ends were 10 bases for V and 8 bases for J; bases not matched to a gene: 12. The CDR3 length is 13 residues. CDR1 and CDR2 (germline): ENHRY, SYGVKD. Template material for amplifying TCR beta CDR3 regions consisted of RNA transcripts. The HTBI set primed first-round TCR CDR3 RT-PCR. TCRdb recomputed calls from the multiplex PCR reads with MiXCR, one row per CDR3 protein. The data contain some 800,000 distinct CDR3 sequences, 35% to 40% of them singletons. This receptor was obtained from a young man with Graves' hyperthyroidism. The sequenced sample consisted of blood. The rearrangement joins TRBV10-3 to TRBJ1-2, with 8 bases identical to TRBD1. The CDR3 sequence: CASGQGRSGGYTF. The CDR3 DNA reads as TGTGCCAGCGGACAGGGAAGATCGGGGGGCTACACCTTC.